This T cell receptor beta chain emerged from a study of blood T cell repertoires in COVID-19. Looking at the study overall: From T cells, B-cell-depleted T cells, or PBMCs came the material, which was cDNA or gDNA.

The J segment lost 6 bases and the V segment lost 3 bases, leaving 5 bases of the junction unmatched. Germline-derived CDR1 and CDR2 are MDHEN and SYDVKM. The CDR3 is made up of 14 amino acids. Original analysis: From reference gene primer amplification, estimates of nucleated cell counts were derived. Sequencing used immunoSEQ multiplex PCR; TCRdb keeps in-frame clones, though not all of them. V and J calls and clone size come straight from that table; D and trimming were deduced from the DNA. The table lists around 370,000 clones, roughly 89% of them singletons. Sequences were obtained from peripheral blood. The sequence was obtained from a man aged 18 to 30 with active or convalescent COVID-19. The chain couples TRBV28 to TRBJ1-1, with TRBD1 identical over 9 bases. Here the CDR3 reads CASSFQQGAAEAFF. In nucleotides, the CDR3 is TGTGCCAGCAGTTTTCAACAGGGGGCCGCTGAAGCTTTCTTT.